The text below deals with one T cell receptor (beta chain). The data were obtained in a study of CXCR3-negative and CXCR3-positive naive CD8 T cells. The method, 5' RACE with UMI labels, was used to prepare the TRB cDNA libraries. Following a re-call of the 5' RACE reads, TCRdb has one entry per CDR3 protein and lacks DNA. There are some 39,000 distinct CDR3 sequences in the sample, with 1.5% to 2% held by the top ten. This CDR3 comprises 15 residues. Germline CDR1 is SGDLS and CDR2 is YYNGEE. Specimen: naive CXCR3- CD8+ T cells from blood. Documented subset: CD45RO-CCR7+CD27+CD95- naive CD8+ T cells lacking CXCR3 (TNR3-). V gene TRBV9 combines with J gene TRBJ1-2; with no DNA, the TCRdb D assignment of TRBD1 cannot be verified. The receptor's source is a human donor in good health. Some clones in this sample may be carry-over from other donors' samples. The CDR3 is CASSVSGGHTYGYTF.